This T cell receptor beta chain was sequenced in a study of blood T cell repertoires in COVID-19. The wider study: The origin of the acute and convalescent COVID-19 samples was the United States, Italy and Spain. T cells, B-cell-depleted T cells, or PBMCs supplied cDNA or gDNA.

As processed by the authors: Nucleated cell number was recorded as an estimate derived from reference gene primer amplification. Only in-frame clones appear in the TCRdb table, and some are missing; sequencing was by immunoSEQ multiplex PCR. V and J calls and clone size come straight from that table; D and trimming were deduced from the DNA. The sample consists of approximately 410,000 clones, more than 80% of them appearing once. This CDR3 spans 18 amino acids. Trimming removed 4 bases at V and 7 bases at J, with 23 bases between. CDR1 is SGHAT and CDR2 is FQNNGV in the germline V gene. Sequenced sample: peripheral blood. The chain combines TRBV11-2 with TRBJ1-6, with D unclear. The origin of this receptor is a woman aged 25 to 45 with active or convalescent COVID-19. CDR3 nucleotide sequence: TGTGCCAGCAGCTCTATTTGGGCTCGGCAGGCCCTGAATTCACCCCTCCACTTT. Residues: CASSSIWARQALNSPLHF.